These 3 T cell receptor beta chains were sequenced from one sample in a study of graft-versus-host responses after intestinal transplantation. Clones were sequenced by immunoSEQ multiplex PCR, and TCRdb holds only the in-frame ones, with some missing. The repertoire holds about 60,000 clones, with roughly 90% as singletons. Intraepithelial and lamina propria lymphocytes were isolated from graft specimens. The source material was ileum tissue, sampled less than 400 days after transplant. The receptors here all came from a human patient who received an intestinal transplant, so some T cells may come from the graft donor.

The CDR3 bases are TGTGCCAGCAGCAGGTTGAGCTCCTATAATTCACCCCTCCACTTT. It encodes CASSRLSSYNSPLHF. V and J are TRBV6-5 and TRBJ1-6, with unresolved D. The CDR3 covers 15 residues. The germline V gene encodes CDR1 MNHEY and CDR2 SVGAGI. Trimming cost V 6 bases and J 0 bases, with 9 bases left between them.

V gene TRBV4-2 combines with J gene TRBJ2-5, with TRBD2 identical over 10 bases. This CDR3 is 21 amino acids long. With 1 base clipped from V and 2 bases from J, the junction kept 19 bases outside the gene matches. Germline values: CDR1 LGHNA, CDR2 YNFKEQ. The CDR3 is CASSQGRVAGGLKSTQETQYF. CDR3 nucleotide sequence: TGTGCCAGCAGCCAAGGGAGGGTAGCGGGGGGACTTAAATCCACACAAGAGACCCAGTACTTC.

CDR3 nucleotides: TGCGCCAGCAGCCAATCCCCCGCAGGGGGCAATCAGCCCCAGCATTTT. This translates into CASSQSPAGGNQPQHF. The chain uses TRBV4-1 and TRBJ1-5, with D maybe TRBD1 (6 bases). Germline loops: CDR1 MGHRA, CDR2 YSYEKL. Trimming took 2 bases from V and 2 from J, leaving 13 bases between them. The CDR3 loop spans 16 amino acids.